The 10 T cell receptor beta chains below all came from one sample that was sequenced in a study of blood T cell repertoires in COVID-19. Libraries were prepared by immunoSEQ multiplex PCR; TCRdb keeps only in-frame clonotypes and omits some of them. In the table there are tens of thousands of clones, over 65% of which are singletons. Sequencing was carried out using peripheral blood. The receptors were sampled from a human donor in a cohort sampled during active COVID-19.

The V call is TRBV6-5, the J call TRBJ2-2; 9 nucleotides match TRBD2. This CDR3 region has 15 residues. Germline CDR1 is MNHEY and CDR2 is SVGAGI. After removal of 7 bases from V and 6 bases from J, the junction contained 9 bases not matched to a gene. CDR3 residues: CASTGSGGSSGELFF. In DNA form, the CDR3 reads TGTGCCAGCACGGGCAGCGGGGGGTCTTCCGGGGAGCTGTTTTTT.

For the CDR3, the DNA is TGTGCCAGCAGCGTAGGCCTAGCGGGGGGCTCTAACTCCTACGAGCAGTACTTC. Translated, it gives CASSVGLAGGSNSYEQYF. The rearrangement joins TRBV9 to TRBJ2-7; 11 bases match TRBD2. The CDR3 length is 18 residues. The germline V gene has CDR1 SGDLS and CDR2 YYNGEE. The V gene end was trimmed by 0 bases and the J gene end by 0 bases; junction bases not matched to a gene: 8.

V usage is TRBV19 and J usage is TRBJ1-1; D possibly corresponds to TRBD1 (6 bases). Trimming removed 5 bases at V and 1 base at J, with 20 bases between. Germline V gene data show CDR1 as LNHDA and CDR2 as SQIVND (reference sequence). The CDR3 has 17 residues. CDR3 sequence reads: CASSFVQGRHPNTEAFF. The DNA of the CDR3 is TGTGCCAGTAGTTTCGTTCAGGGGCGCCATCCGAACACTGAAGCTTTCTTT.

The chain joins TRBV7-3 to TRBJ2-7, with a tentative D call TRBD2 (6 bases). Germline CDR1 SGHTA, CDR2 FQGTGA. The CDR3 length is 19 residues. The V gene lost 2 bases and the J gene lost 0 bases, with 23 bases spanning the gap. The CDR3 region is CASSLAPPLAARGSYEQYF. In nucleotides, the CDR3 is TGTGCCAGCAGCTTAGCCCCCCCCTTAGCGGCCCGGGGCTCCTACGAGCAGTACTTC.

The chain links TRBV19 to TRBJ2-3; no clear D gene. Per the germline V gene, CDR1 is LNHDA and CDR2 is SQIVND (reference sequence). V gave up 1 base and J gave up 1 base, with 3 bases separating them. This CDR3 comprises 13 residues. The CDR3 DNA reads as TGTGCCAGTAGTATAGTCGGCACAGATACGCAGTATTTT. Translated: CASSIVGTDTQYF. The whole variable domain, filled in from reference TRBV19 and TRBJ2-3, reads DGGITQSPKYLFRKEGQNVTLSCEQNLNHDAMYWYRQDPGQGLRLIYYSQIVNDFQKGDIAEGYSVSREKKESFPLTVTSAQKNPTAFYLCASSIVGTDTQYFGPGTRLTVL.

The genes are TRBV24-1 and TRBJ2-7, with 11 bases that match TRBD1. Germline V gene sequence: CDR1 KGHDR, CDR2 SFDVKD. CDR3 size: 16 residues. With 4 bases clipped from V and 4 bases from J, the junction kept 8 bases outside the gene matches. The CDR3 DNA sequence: TGTGCCACCAGTGACCCGGGACAGGGGGGGGGATACGAGCAGTACTTC. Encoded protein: CATSDPGQGGGYEQYF.

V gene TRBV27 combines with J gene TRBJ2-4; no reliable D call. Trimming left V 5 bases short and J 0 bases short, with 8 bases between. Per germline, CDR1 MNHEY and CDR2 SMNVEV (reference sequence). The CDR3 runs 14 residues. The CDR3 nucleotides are TGTGCCAGCAGTGCGTTGTTAGCCAAAAACATTCAGTACTTC. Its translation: CASSALLAKNIQYF.

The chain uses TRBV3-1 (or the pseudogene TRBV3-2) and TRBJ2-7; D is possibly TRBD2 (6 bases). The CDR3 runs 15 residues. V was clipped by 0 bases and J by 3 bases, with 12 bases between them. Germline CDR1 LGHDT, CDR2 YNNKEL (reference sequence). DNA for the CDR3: TGTGCCAGCAGCCAAGATCCGGGAGCGGGCTACGAGCAGTACTTC. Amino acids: CASSQDPGAGYEQYF.

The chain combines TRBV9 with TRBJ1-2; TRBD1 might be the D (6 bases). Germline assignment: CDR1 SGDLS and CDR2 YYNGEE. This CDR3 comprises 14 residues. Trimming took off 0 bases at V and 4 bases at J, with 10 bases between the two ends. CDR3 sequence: CASSVGGQLYGYTF. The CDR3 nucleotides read TGTGCCAGCAGCGTAGGAGGACAGCTCTATGGCTACACCTTC. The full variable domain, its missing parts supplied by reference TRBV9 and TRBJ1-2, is DSGVTQTPKHLITATGQRVTLRCSPRSGDLSVYWYQQSLDQGLQFLIQYYNGEERAKGNILERFSAQQFPDLHSELNLSSLELGDSALYFCASSVGGQLYGYTFGSGTRLTVV.

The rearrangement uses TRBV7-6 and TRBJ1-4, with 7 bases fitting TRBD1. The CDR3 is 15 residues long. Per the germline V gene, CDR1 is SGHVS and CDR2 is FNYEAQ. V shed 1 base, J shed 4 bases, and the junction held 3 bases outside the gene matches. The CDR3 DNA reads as TGTGCCAGCAGCTTAGAGGGACAGAGTAATGAAAAACTGTTTTTT. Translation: CASSLEGQSNEKLFF.